This T cell receptor (beta chain) was sequenced in a study of T cell repertoires in cytomegalovirus infection. Study summary: Matching HLA type, along with CMV infection, was indicated by public TCR beta signatures.

Study conclusions and caveats: What dominated the ex vivo response were HLA-C-restricted CMV-specific TCR beta clonotypes. Identification of carriers of CMV plus the relevant HLA was performed using cumulative public TCR beta family frequency.

MiXCR was run by TCRdb on the reads, yielding one entry per CDR3 protein. The sample consists of roughly 76,000 distinct CDR3 sequences, around 3.5% of them appearing once. V was clipped by 5 bases and J by 5 bases, with 18 bases between them. Germline CDR1 and CDR2: SGHTA and FQGNSA. This CDR3 has 15 residues. In this sample, this clonotype turned up many times. Antigen specificity is unknown. J is TRBJ1-1 and V is TRBV7-2; unclear D gene. The sequencing input was PBMCs. The origin of this receptor is a human donor in good health (CMV status not recorded). Some clones in this sample may be carry-over from other donors' samples. CDR3 bases: TGTGCCAGCAGCCCTCAGACTGGATATGGGACTGAAGCTTTCTTT. This gives the protein CASSPQTGYGTEAFF.